A selection of T cell receptor beta chains follows, all from one sample in a study of OX40 agonist ivuxolimab in advanced cancers. Only in-frame clones appear in the TCRdb table, and some are missing; sequencing was by immunoSEQ multiplex PCR. Of about 50,000 clones in the sample, around 88% were seen once. Sample: CD4+ or CD8+ T cells sorted from blood, taken in a trial of the OX40 agonist ivuxolimab. The receptors here all came from an adult with an advanced solid tumor such as melanoma, head and neck, liver or kidney cancer. Both conserved end residues are part of each CDR3. The order of the fields is J gene, D gene, V gene, clone size, CDR3 DNA, CDR3 protein. The D gene is left open where the match is weak. Clone sizes are given selectively: once, few, many, or a class where the clone is expanded.

>TRBJ2-7|TRBD1|TRBV25-1|once
TGTGCCAGCAGTGGGACAGGGTACGAGCAGTACTTC
CASSGTGYEQYF
>TRBJ2-5|NA|TRBV19|NA
TGTGCCAGTAGTATCGCGGGGGCGGGGGAGACCCAGTACTTC
CASSIAGAGETQYF
>TRBJ2-7|TRBD1|TRBV6-5|NA
TGTGCCAGCAGGACAGGGGGCTTGGGAGAGCAGTACTTC
CASRTGGLGEQYF
>TRBJ2-1|TRBD2|TRBV9|NA
TGTGCCAGCAGCGTAGCGACCGGACTAGAAGCCTACAATGAGCAGTTCTTC
CASSVATGLEAYNEQFF
>TRBJ2-7|TRBD2|TRBV6-6|NA
TGTGCCAGCAACAAGCGGGAGGGCACCTACGAGCAGTACTTC
CASNKREGTYEQYF
>TRBJ1-1|NA|TRBV11-3|NA
TGTGCCAGCAGCATAGGAGACAGAGCTGAAGCTTTCTTT
CASSIGDRAEAFF
>TRBJ1-4|TRBD1|TRBV15|NA
TGTGCCACCAGCAGAGGAGACAGGGATGAAAAACTGTTTTTT
CATSRGDRDEKLFF
>TRBJ2-7|TRBD1|TRBV28|few
TGTGCCAGCAGTTTGACAGGGGGGAAGTACGAGCAGTACTTC
CASSLTGGKYEQYF
>TRBJ2-2|TRBD1|TRBV10-2|NA
TGCGCCAGCAGTGAATTAGGGACAGGTTTGATCGGGGAGCTGTTTTTT
CASSELGTGLIGELFF
>TRBJ2-2|TRBD2|TRBV5-1|NA
TGCGCCAGCAGCTTTAGCGGGAAATCCACCGGGGAGCTGTTTTTT
CASSFSGKSTGELFF
>TRBJ2-2|NA|TRBV9|NA
TGTGCCAGCAGCGTAGTGCGAGAATCCGGGGAGCTGTTTTTT
CASSVVRESGELFF
>TRBJ2-6|NA|TRBV4-1|NA
TGCGCCAGCAGCCAAGAGAGTTGGGGTCTTGGGGCCAACGTCCTGACTTTC
CASSQESWGLGANVLTF
>TRBJ2-1|NA|TRBV28|NA
TGTGCCAGCAGTTTGGGGGCGGGGACCTACAATGAGCAGTTCTTC
CASSLGAGTYNEQFF
>TRBJ2-5|TRBD1|TRBV5-8|NA
TGTGCCAGCAGCTTGTGGACAGGGGGCGCTGAGACCCAGTACTTC
CASSLWTGGAETQYF
>TRBJ2-3|NA|TRBV7-9|NA
TGTGCCAGCAGCTTTGGGTGGACAACCCGGGATACGCAGTATTTT
CASSFGWTTRDTQYF
>TRBJ1-5|NA|TRBV28|once
TGTGCCAGCAGTTTAATGGTCTTTAGAGGTCAGCCCCAGCATTTT
CASSLMVFRGQPQHF
>TRBJ2-5|NA|TRBV6-5|NA
TGTGCCAGCAGTCCCCGGGCCGCGGCGTGGGAGACCCAGTACTTC
CASSPRAAAWETQYF
>TRBJ2-1|NA|TRBV19|NA
TGTGCCAGTAGTACGCCTGGCGGAAACTACAATGAGCAGTTCTTC
CASSTPGGNYNEQFF
>TRBJ2-1|TRBD2|TRBV19|NA
TGTGCCAGTAGTATAGGCCGCACTAGCGGGATCTACAATGAGCAGTTCTTC
CASSIGRTSGIYNEQFF
>TRBJ1-5|TRBD1|TRBV15|once
TGTGCCACCAGCAGCTTTGGGACAGGTGGAGATCAGCCCCAGCATTTT
CATSSFGTGGDQPQHF
>TRBJ2-5|NA|TRBV2|NA
TGTGCCAGCAGTGAAGATGAGGAGACCCAGTACTTC
CASSEDEETQYF
>TRBJ2-5|NA|TRBV7-3|NA
TGTGCCAGCAGCTTCGGGGGTATGGAGACCCAGTACTTC
CASSFGGMETQYF
>TRBJ2-1|NA|TRBV7-9|NA
TGTGCCAGCAACTTCGTGGGCAGTCAGAATGAGCAGTTCTTC
CASNFVGSQNEQFF
>TRBJ1-1|TRBD1|TRBV6-1|NA
TGTGCCAGCAGTGAGATGGACAGGTGGGGCACTGAAGCTTTCTTT
CASSEMDRWGTEAFF
>TRBJ2-2|NA|TRBV2|NA
TGTGCCAGCAGCGGGTATCCCCGGCCCGGGGAGCTGTTTTTT
CASSGYPRPGELFF
>TRBJ1-2|NA|TRBV7-9|NA
TGTGCCAGCAGCTTAGTATCCACAGGGCATAACTATGGCTACACCTTC
CASSLVSTGHNYGYTF
>TRBJ1-2|NA|TRBV2|NA
TGTGCCAGCAACCCCTTTGGGCCTGGCTACACCTTC
CASNPFGPGYTF
>TRBJ2-3|NA|TRBV5-1|NA
TGCGCCAGCAGCTCCTTGGGACTTTCCGATACGCAGTATTTT
CASSSLGLSDTQYF
>TRBJ2-1|NA|TRBV21-1|NA
TGTGCCAGCAGCAAAGCGCCCTCCTCGGCCCAGACCGATGAGCAGTTCTTC
CASSKAPSSAQTDEQFF
>TRBJ2-3|NA|TRBV29-1|NA
TGCAGCGTTTTTATCCTAGCAGCCGATACGCAGTATTTT
CSVFILAADTQYF
>TRBJ2-7|NA|TRBV15|NA
TGTGCCACCAGCAGAGATCTGAGGGATACGGGAGAGCAGTACTTC
CATSRDLRDTGEQYF
>TRBJ1-1|TRBD1|TRBV30|NA
TGTGCCTGGAGTGGGACAGGGGGGTTCACTGAAGCTTTCTTT
CAWSGTGGFTEAFF
>TRBJ2-4|NA|TRBV7-8|NA
TGTGCCAGCAGCTTAGAAGGGGTTCTCGCCAAAAACATTCAGTACTTC
CASSLEGVLAKNIQYF
>TRBJ2-1|NA|TRBV5-1|NA
TGCGCCAGCAGCTTAGGGACACTTTACAATGAGCAGTTCTTC
CASSLGTLYNEQFF
>TRBJ2-7|NA|TRBV28|NA
TGTGCCAGCAGTTTAGGTGGATACGAGCAGTACTTC
CASSLGGYEQYF
>TRBJ2-7|NA|TRBV29-1|NA
TGCAGCGTTGAATGGCAGGGCGTTCCCTACGAGCAGTACTTC
CSVEWQGVPYEQYF
>TRBJ2-5|NA|TRBV27|NA
TGTGCCAGCAGCCAACTAGGTTATGGAGAGACCCAGTACTTC
CASSQLGYGETQYF
>TRBJ1-4|NA|TRBV6-5|NA
TGTGCCAGCAGAAGTAATGAAAAACTGTTTTTT
CASRSNEKLFF
>TRBJ2-7|TRBD2|TRBV29-1|NA
TGCAGCGTTGAACTGGGACTAGCCGGCTACGAGCAGTACTTC
CSVELGLAGYEQYF
>TRBJ1-1|NA|TRBV7-8|NA
TGTGCCAGCAGCTTCGCGAACACTGAAGCTTTCTTT
CASSFANTEAFF
>TRBJ2-3|TRBD2|TRBV28|once
TGTGCCAGCAGTTTACCGGGACTAGCCTCAGATACGCAGTATTTT
CASSLPGLASDTQYF
>TRBJ2-3|TRBD2|TRBV7-9|NA
TGTGCCAGCAGCTTAGCACCCGACGGGAGGGCTGCAGATACGCAGTATTTT
CASSLAPDGRAADTQYF
>TRBJ2-7|NA|TRBV7-8|NA
TGTGCCAGCAGCTTCCAGTTTATGGGGTGGTCCGTTAGCTCCTACGAGCAGTACTTC
CASSFQFMGWSVSSYEQYF
>TRBJ2-6|NA|TRBV4-1|NA
TGCGCCAGCAGCCAAGATCATCCGGGGATCTCACCCAACGTCCTGACTTTC
CASSQDHPGISPNVLTF
>TRBJ2-4|NA|TRBV19|NA
TGTGCCAGTAGTACCCGGAGCCTAGCCAAAAACATTCAGTACTTC
CASSTRSLAKNIQYF
>TRBJ1-2|NA|TRBV30|NA
TGTGCCTCCCGGACCCAAGGGGCTAACTATGGCTACACCTTC
CASRTQGANYGYTF
>TRBJ2-1|TRBD1|TRBV7-3|NA
TGTGCCAGCAGCCCCACAGGGGGCTCGTACAATGAGCAGTTCTTC
CASSPTGGSYNEQFF
>TRBJ2-5|NA|TRBV28|once
TGTGCCAGCAGTCTACCCCAGCAGGGTGTAGAGACCCAGTACTTC
CASSLPQQGVETQYF
>TRBJ2-3|TRBD1|TRBV4-1|NA
TGCGCCAGCAGCCGGACGTTAGGACAGGGGCCAACAGATACGCAGTATTTT
CASSRTLGQGPTDTQYF
>TRBJ1-2|TRBD1|TRBV7-9|NA
TGTGCCAGCAGCTTATTGACAGGGGCCGATGGCTACACCTTC
CASSLLTGADGYTF
>TRBJ2-2|TRBD2|TRBV5-1|NA
TGCGCCAGCAGCCCGGGACTAGCGGGAGGACCCGGGGAGCTGTTTTTT
CASSPGLAGGPGELFF
>TRBJ1-1|NA|TRBV2|once
TGTGCCAGCAGTGCGGGACTTATGAACACTGAAGCTTTCTTT
CASSAGLMNTEAFF
>TRBJ1-5|NA|TRBV18|NA
TGTGCCAGCTCGGCGGTCCACGCTAATCAGCCCCAGCATTTT
CASSAVHANQPQHF
>TRBJ2-7|TRBD1|TRBV15|NA
TGTGCCACCAGCAGAGAACAGGGGAACGAGCAGTACTTC
CATSREQGNEQYF
>TRBJ2-5|TRBD1|TRBV15|NA
TGTGCCACCAGCGTAGGACAGGGGGGTTCTGCTTTAGAGACCCAGTACTTC
CATSVGQGGSALETQYF
>TRBJ2-3|TRBD2|TRBV4-1|once
TGCGCCAGCACATGGGCGGGAGGGTCAGATACGCAGTATTTT
CASTWAGGSDTQYF
>TRBJ2-5|NA|TRBV11-3|NA
TGTGCCAGCAGCTCTGGACAGACCGACCAAGAGACCCAGTACTTC
CASSSGQTDQETQYF
>TRBJ1-5|NA|TRBV27|NA
TGTGCCAGCAGTTTAAGGTCAACCCCTTATAGCAATCAGCCCCAGCATTTT
CASSLRSTPYSNQPQHF